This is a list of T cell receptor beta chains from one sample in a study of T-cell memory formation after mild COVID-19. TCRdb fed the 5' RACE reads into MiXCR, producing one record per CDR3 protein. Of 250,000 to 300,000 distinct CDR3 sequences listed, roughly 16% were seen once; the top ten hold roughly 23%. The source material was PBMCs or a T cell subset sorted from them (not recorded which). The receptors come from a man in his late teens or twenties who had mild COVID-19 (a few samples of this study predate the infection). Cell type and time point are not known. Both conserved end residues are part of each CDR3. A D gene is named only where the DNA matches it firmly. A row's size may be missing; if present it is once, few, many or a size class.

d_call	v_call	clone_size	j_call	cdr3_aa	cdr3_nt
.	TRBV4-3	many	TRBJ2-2	CASSQDPAGETGELFF	TGCGCCAGCAGCCAAGATCCGGCAGGAGAAACCGGGGAGCTGTTTTTT
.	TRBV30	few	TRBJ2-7	CAWSVWDTAYEQYF	TGTGCCTGGAGTGTATGGGACACAGCCTACGAGCAGTACTTC
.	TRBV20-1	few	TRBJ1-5	CSARDRTGNSNQPQHF	TGCAGTGCTAGAGACAGGACGGGAAATAGCAATCAGCCCCAGCATTTT
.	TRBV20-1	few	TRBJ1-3	CSARDRESYTIYF	TGCAGTGCTAGAGACAGGGAGTCGTACACCATATATTTT
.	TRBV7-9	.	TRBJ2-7	CASSLSQEQYF	TGTGCCAGCAGCTTGTCTCAGGAGCAGTACTTC
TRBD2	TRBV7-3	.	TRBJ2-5	CASGTGLAGETQYF	TGTGCCAGCGGGACCGGACTAGCGGGAGAGACCCAGTACTTC
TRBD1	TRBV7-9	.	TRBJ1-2	CASSLNSGTGVAGYTF	TGTGCCAGCAGCTTAAATTCCGGGACAGGGGTGGCTGGCTACACCTTC
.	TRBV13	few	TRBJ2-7	CASSSKPGSYEQYF	TGTGCCAGCAGCTCAAAGCCCGGGAGCTACGAGCAGTACTTC
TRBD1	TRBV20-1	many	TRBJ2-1	CSVTGGEGNEQFF	TGCAGTGTCACAGGGGGAGAAGGCAATGAGCAGTTCTTC
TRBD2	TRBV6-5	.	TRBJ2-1	CASSSRLAGRGEQFF	TGTGCCAGCAGCTCCAGACTAGCGGGACGGGGTGAGCAGTTCTTC
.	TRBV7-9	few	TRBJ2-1	CASRSGYRDNEQFF	TGTGCCAGCAGGTCGGGCTATCGGGATAATGAGCAGTTCTTC
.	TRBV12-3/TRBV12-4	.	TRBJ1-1	CASSMTEAVEAFF	TGTGCCAGCAGTATGACAGAAGCTGTTGAAGCTTTCTTT
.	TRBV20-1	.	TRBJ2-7	CSASPRQRGSYEQYF	TGCAGTGCTAGCCCCCGACAGCGTGGATCCTACGAGCAGTACTTC
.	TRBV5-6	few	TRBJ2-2	CASSFGGGELFF	TGTGCCAGCAGCTTTGGCGGGGGGGAGCTGTTTTTT
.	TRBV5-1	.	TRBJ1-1	CASSLDGTNTEAFF	TGCGCCAGCAGCTTGGATGGGACGAACACTGAAGCTTTCTTT
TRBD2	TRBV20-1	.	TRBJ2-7	CSAHAGLAGGPRSYEQYF	TGCAGTGCGCACGCCGGACTAGCGGGGGGCCCCCGCAGCTACGAGCAGTACTTC
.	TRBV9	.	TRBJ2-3	CASSVVKDTQYF	TGTGCCAGCAGCGTAGTAAAAGATACGCAGTATTTT
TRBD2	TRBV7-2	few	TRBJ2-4	CASSFVAGGRAKNIQYF	TGTGCCAGCAGCTTCGTAGCGGGGGGGCGAGCCAAAAACATTCAGTACTTC
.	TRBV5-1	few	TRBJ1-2	CASSPRTDYGYTF	TGCGCCAGCAGCCCGAGGACTGATTATGGCTACACCTTC
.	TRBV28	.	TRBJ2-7	CATRGQTYEQYF	TGTGCCACCCGAGGACAGACCTACGAGCAGTACTTC
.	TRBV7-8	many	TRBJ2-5	CASSLGAVETQYF	TGTGCCAGCAGCTTAGGGGCAGTGGAGACCCAGTACTTC
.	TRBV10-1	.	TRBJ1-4	CASSESGLDEKLFF	TGCGCCAGCAGTGAGAGCGGGCTTGATGAAAAACTGTTTTTT
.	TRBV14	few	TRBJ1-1	CASSHHPQGLNTEAFF	TGTGCCAGCAGCCATCATCCACAGGGTTTGAACACTGAAGCTTTCTTT
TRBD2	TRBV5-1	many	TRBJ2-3	CASSLELAGGSTDTQYF	TGCGCCAGCAGCTTGGAACTAGCGGGGGGCTCCACAGATACGCAGTATTTT
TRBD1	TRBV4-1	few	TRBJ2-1	CASSQGQGSFF	TGCGCCAGCAGCCAGGGACAGGGGTCGTTCTTC
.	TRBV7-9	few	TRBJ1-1	CASGIQEIPKAFF	TGTGCCAGCGGCATACAGGAAATCCCAAAAGCTTTCTTT
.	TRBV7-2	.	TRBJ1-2	CASRRGVGDGYTF	TGTGCCAGCAGGCGCGGCGTAGGTGACGGCTACACCTTC
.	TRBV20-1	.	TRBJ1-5	CSSGSRDRNQPQHF	TGCAGTTCGGGTTCTCGGGACCGCAATCAGCCCCAGCATTTT
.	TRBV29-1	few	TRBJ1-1	CSARWGGAGTEAFF	TGCAGCGCGCGCTGGGGGGGGGCAGGTACTGAAGCTTTCTTT
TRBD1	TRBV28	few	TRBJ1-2	CASSFLLPGQGRMRGYTF	TGTGCCAGCAGTTTCCTTCTCCCGGGACAGGGGCGTATGAGGGGCTACACCTTC
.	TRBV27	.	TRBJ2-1	CASSSTRSSYNEQFF	TGTGCCAGCAGCTCGACCAGGAGCTCCTACAATGAGCAGTTCTTC
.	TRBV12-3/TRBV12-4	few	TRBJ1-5	CASSRTASNQPQHF	TGTGCCAGCAGTCGGACGGCCAGCAATCAGCCCCAGCATTTT
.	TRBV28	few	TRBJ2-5	CASSVGGGEETQYF	TGTGCCAGCAGCGTCGGAGGGGGGGAAGAGACCCAGTACTTC
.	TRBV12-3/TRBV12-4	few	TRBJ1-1	CASSLSSELEAFF	TGTGCCAGCAGTTTAAGTTCTGAGCTCGAAGCTTTCTTT
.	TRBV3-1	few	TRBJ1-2	CASSQGTHFPSGYTF	TGTGCCAGCAGCCAAGGTACCCACTTCCCAAGTGGCTACACCTTC
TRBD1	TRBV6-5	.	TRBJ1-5	CASRQGGSNQPQHF	TGTGCCAGTCGACAGGGTGGGAGCAATCAGCCCCAGCATTTT
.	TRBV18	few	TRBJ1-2	CASSPGGDYGYTF	TGTGCCAGCTCACCCGGGGGCGACTATGGCTACACCTTC
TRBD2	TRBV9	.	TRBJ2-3	CASSPGGSLPDTQYF	TGTGCCAGCAGCCCGGGGGGTTCCCTCCCAGATACGCAGTATTTT
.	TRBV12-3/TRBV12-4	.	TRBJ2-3	CASRRDTDTQYF	TGTGCCAGCAGGCGAGACACAGATACGCAGTATTTT
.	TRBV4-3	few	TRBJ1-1	CASSQGDMNTEAFF	TGCGCCAGCAGCCAGGGCGACATGAACACTGAAGCTTTCTTT
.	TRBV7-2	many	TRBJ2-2	CASSLGPGELFF	TGTGCCAGCAGCTTAGGGCCCGGGGAGCTGTTTTTT